The 21 T cell receptor beta chains listed next were all sequenced from one sample in a study of blood T cell repertoires in COVID-19. TCRdb's copy holds only in-frame clones and misses some; the assay was immunoSEQ multiplex PCR. The sample consists of about 370,000 clones, roughly 90% of them appearing once. The sequencing input was peripheral blood. The receptor set was obtained from a woman in her twenties or thirties with COVID-19, enrolled during active disease.

This clone is a singleton in its sample. The rearrangement links TRBV5-4 to TRBJ2-2; D not certain. The CDR3 is made up of 15 amino acids. The V and J ends lost 0 bases and 4 bases respectively, with 10 bases between them. Germline-derived CDR1 and CDR2 are SGHNT and YYREEE (reference sequence). CDR3 protein: CASSLDQRGTGELFF. In DNA, the CDR3 is TGTGCCAGCAGCTTGGATCAGCGTGGCACCGGGGAGCTGTTTTTT.

The table lists this clone with a count of one. The chain combines TRBV5-1 with TRBJ2-3, with no clear D. The CDR3 totals 11 residues. Trimming stripped 4 bases from V and 5 bases from J, with 5 bases between. Germline CDR1 is SGHRS and CDR2 is YFSETQ. DNA for the CDR3: TGCGCCAGCAGCCGAGTAGATACGCAGTATTTT. This encodes CASSRVDTQYF.

The J gene is TRBJ2-7, the V gene TRBV2; 7 positions agree with TRBD1. CDR3 length: 13 residues. Per the germline V gene, CDR1 is SNHLY and CDR2 is FYNNEI. Trimming cost V 5 bases and J 5 bases; bases outside gene matches: 6. The DNA for the CDR3 is TGTGCCAGCAGTTCACAGGGGTTCCACGAGCAGTACTTC. It encodes CASSSQGFHEQYF.

V usage is TRBV19 and J usage is TRBJ2-5; no definite D call. CDR3 size: 13 residues. V lost 5 bases to trimming and J lost 2 bases, with 9 bases between them. Germline CDR1 and CDR2: LNHDA and SQIVND (reference sequence). The CDR3 sequence: CASSPTEQETQYF. The CDR3 DNA reads TGTGCCAGTAGTCCTACCGAACAAGAGACCCAGTACTTC.

Within the sample, this clone is medium-sized. The gene calls are TRBV5-6 and TRBJ1-1; 8 positions agree with TRBD1. Per germline, CDR1 SGHDT and CDR2 YYEEEE. Trimming took 2 bases from V and 4 from J; bases not matched to a gene: 7. The CDR3 is made up of 15 amino acids. This CDR3 is CASSFQYTGGTEAFF. In DNA, the CDR3 is TGTGCCAGCAGCTTCCAATACACAGGGGGCACTGAAGCTTTCTTT.

The rearrangement links TRBV6-2 or TRBV6-3 to TRBJ2-4; 7 bases agree with TRBD1. The CDR3 is 16 amino acids. The germline gives CDR1 MNHEY, CDR2 SVGEGT. The trim removed 6 bases at V and 0 bases at J, leaving 8 bases unmatched. The CDR3 loop is CASSQVRGLAKNIQYF. In DNA form, the CDR3 reads TGTGCCAGCAGCCAAGTAAGGGGGCTAGCCAAAAACATTCAGTACTTC.

This chain joins TRBV19 and TRBJ2-1; 10 bases align to TRBD2. The CDR3 has 14 residues. V was pared by 7 bases and J by 2 bases, with 2 bases of the junction left unmatched. Germline assignment: CDR1 LNHDA and CDR2 SQIVND (reference sequence). CDR3 residues: CASKLAGTYNEQFF. The DNA for the CDR3 is TGTGCCAGTAAACTAGCGGGGACCTACAATGAGCAGTTCTTC. The complete variable domain, with remaining parts taken from reference TRBV19 and TRBJ2-1, reads DGGITQSPKYLFRKEGQNVTLSCEQNLNHDAMYWYRQDPGQGLRLIYYSQIVNDFQKGDIAEGYSVSREKKESFPLTVTSAQKNPTAFYLCASKLAGTYNEQFFGPGTRLTVL.

J is TRBJ2-1 and V is TRBV3-1 (or the pseudogene TRBV3-2); D not resolved. Per the germline V gene, CDR1 is LGHDT and CDR2 is YNNKEL (reference sequence). Deletions cut 1 base from V and 8 bases from J, with 6 bases between. CDR3 size: 12 residues. Here the CDR3 reads CASSQVTYEQFF. As DNA, the CDR3 is TGTGCCAGCAGCCAAGTGACTTATGAGCAGTTCTTC.

V usage is TRBV7-2 and J usage is TRBJ2-3, with D maybe TRBD2 (5 bases). The CDR3 contains 15 residues. CDR1 and CDR2 (germline): SGHTA, FQGNSA. Trimming pared 5 bases from V and 0 bases from J, leaving 12 bases between. The CDR3 is CASSLSGLSTDTQYF. The CDR3, as DNA: TGTGCCAGCAGCCTAAGCGGACTCAGCACAGATACGCAGTATTTT.

V usage is TRBV28 and J usage is TRBJ2-2, with TRBD1 matching over 8 bases. The CDR3 extends over 16 amino acids. The trim removed 4 bases at V and 2 bases at J, leaving 6 bases unmatched. Germline lookup yields CDR1 MDHEN and CDR2 SYDVKM. The CDR3 loop is CASSSYRGANTGELFF. DNA of the CDR3: TGTGCCAGCAGTTCCTACAGGGGGGCTAACACCGGGGAGCTGTTTTTT.

The chain recombines TRBV19 with TRBJ2-3; 11 bases are a match to TRBD1. CDR3 length equals 14 residues. CDR1 and CDR2 from the germline V gene are LNHDA and SQIVND (reference sequence). V trimming: 10 bases; J trimming: 7 bases; junction bases outside the gene matches: 10. The CDR3 protein is CANPRTGGAYTQYF. The CDR3 nucleotides read TGTGCCAATCCCAGGACAGGGGGCGCGTATACGCAGTATTTT. Looking up the rest from reference TRBV19 and TRBJ2-3 gives the full variable domain: DGGITQSPKYLFRKEGQNVTLSCEQNLNHDAMYWYRQDPGQGLRLIYYSQIVNDFQKGDIAEGYSVSREKKESFPLTVTSAQKNPTAFYLCANPRTGGAYTQYFGPGTRLTVL.

The chain uses TRBV14 and TRBJ1-2, with D perhaps TRBD1 (6 bases). This CDR3 comprises 14 residues. V shed 0 bases and J shed 7 bases, with 12 bases lying between them. Germline V lookup: CDR1 SGHDN, CDR2 FVKESK. CDR3 sequence (DNA): TGTGCCAGCAGCCAAGATCGGGGGGCAGGTGGCTACACCTTC. Protein: CASSQDRGAGGYTF.

The chain recombines TRBV6-2 or TRBV6-3 with TRBJ2-7; 9 bases map to TRBD2. V dropped 5 bases and J dropped 2; count of bases not matched to a gene: 7. Per the germline V gene, CDR1 is MNHEY and CDR2 is SVGEGT. The CDR3 sequence is 15 residues long. The CDR3 sequence: CASSNLAGATYEQYV. DNA of the CDR3: TGTGCCAGCAGTAACTTAGCGGGAGCAACCTACGAGCAGTACGTC.

The chain uses TRBV6-5 and TRBJ2-3, with a tentative D call TRBD2 (5 bases). The CDR3 is 13 amino acids. Per germline, CDR1 MNHEY and CDR2 SVGAGI. V was clipped by 2 bases and J by 4 bases, with 7 bases between them. The CDR3 spells CASSYKEADTQYF. CDR3 DNA sequence: TGTGCCAGCAGTTACAAGGAGGCAGATACGCAGTATTTT.

This chain connects TRBV2 to TRBJ1-4, with 8 bases that match TRBD1. Germline CDR1 SNHLY, CDR2 FYNNEI. This CDR3 contains 15 residues. V lost 6 bases and J lost 4; bases outside the gene matches: 7. The CDR3 DNA is TGTGCCAGCAGGGCCGGGACAGGTAGTAATGAAAAACTGTTTTTT. Amino acid sequence: CASRAGTGSNEKLFF.

The rearrangement joins TRBV19 to TRBJ1-5; D gene ambiguous. The germline gives CDR1 LNHDA, CDR2 SQIVND (reference sequence). V was trimmed by 3 bases and J by 6 bases, leaving 12 bases between them. CDR3 length: 14 amino acids. In DNA, the CDR3 is TGTGCCAGTAGTATGGGAGGGTCGGGTCAGCCCCAGCATTTT. Its translation is CASSMGGSGQPQHF.

The CDR3 region has the DNA TGTGCCAGCAGTTCTATCGATGAGCAGTTCTTC. It translates to CASSSIDEQFF. The chain couples TRBV6-2 or TRBV6-3 to TRBJ2-1; D unclear. The V end was cut by 4 bases, the J end by 8 bases, with 6 bases between. The CDR3 sequence is 11 residues long. Germline V gene data show CDR1 as MNHEY and CDR2 as SVGEGT.

The genes are TRBV5-5 and TRBJ1-1, with TRBD1 matching over 9 bases. The CDR3 length is 16 residues. Losses at the gene ends were 4 bases for V and 4 bases for J; bases not matched to a gene: 11. Germline V gene sequence: CDR1 SGHKS, CDR2 YYEKEE (reference sequence). The CDR3 protein is CASSLFFRQGGTEAFF. CDR3 nucleotides: TGTGCCAGCAGCCTCTTTTTCCGACAGGGGGGCACTGAAGCTTTCTTT.

The rearrangement uses TRBV5-1 and TRBJ2-7, with TRBD2 identical over 10 bases. This CDR3 spans 15 amino acids. The V and J ends lost 2 bases and 5 bases, in that order; junction bases with no gene match: 7. Germline values: CDR1 SGHRS, CDR2 YFSETQ. DNA of the CDR3: TGCGCCAGCAGCTTAGCTAGCGGGAGACGCGACGAGCAGTACGTC. Its protein product is CASSLASGRRDEQYV.

The genes are TRBV11-1 and TRBJ2-5; the match to TRBD2 covers 10 bases. With 5 bases clipped from V and 1 base from J, the junction kept 7 bases outside the gene matches. The CDR3 extends over 16 amino acids. The germline CDR1 and CDR2 sequences are SGHAT and FQDESV (reference sequence). This CDR3 reads CASSPRLAGAQETQYF. In DNA form, the CDR3 reads TGTGCCAGCAGCCCTCGACTAGCGGGTGCCCAAGAGACCCAGTACTTC.

The V gene is TRBV10-3, the J gene TRBJ2-5; 8 bases match TRBD2. The trim removed 3 bases at V and 7 bases at J, leaving 1 base unmatched. The germline V gene encodes CDR1 ENHRY and CDR2 SYGVKD. The CDR3 spans 12 residues. The CDR3 DNA reads as TGTGCCATCAGTGACGGGGGGGGGACCCAGTACTTC. It codes for CAISDGGGTQYF.